Below, one TCR beta chain is given with its context. Its antigen is currently unknown. This entry belongs to a study of cytomegalovirus exposure and HLA in healthy donors. Whole-study results and caveats: In most subjects, TCR beta sequences reportedly gave accurate predictions of HLA-A and HLA-B alleles.

60 Vbeta and 13 Jbeta primers were used in PCR. Measured with immunoSEQ multiplex PCR; TCRdb has only the in-frame clones, and not every one. Here the sample spans some 96,000 clones, 60% to 80% being singletons. Healthy people donating bone marrow made up the donors. The CDR3 spans 15 residues. V shed 3 bases and J 5 bases; nucleotides not matched to a gene: 1. Germline CDR1 and CDR2: SEHNR and FQNEAQ (reference sequence). Sequenced: PBMCs. J is TRBJ2-5 and V is TRBV7-9; 15 bases map to TRBD2. The sequence was collected from a woman aged 55-69 years in good health and CMV-seropositive. The CDR3 coding sequence is TGTGCCAGCAGCTTGGGACTAGCGGGAGGTGAGACCCAGTACTTC. It yields the protein CASSLGLAGGETQYF.